This record concerns one TCR beta chain sequence. Its target is not known. The data belong to a study of cytomegalovirus exposure and HLA in healthy donors. Study-level background: A later analysis reported the approximately 120 validation repertoires used the same platform as the approximately 650 first-cohort repertoires. Notes on the study in general: A list of 164 TCR beta chains associated with cytomegalovirus was given. The finding came from a later analysis; first-cohort TCR clusters tended to co-occur in the 90 to 150 validation repertoires.

CDR1 and CDR2 (germline): SGDLS, YYNGEE. V shed 4 bases and J shed 8 bases, with 15 bases lying between them. The CDR3 runs 13 residues. The protocol was immunoSEQ multiplex PCR, while the TCRdb copy is restricted to in-frame clones and leaves out a portion. The sample records approximately 71,000 clones, over 80% being singletons. The chain joins TRBV9 to TRBJ1-1; unclear D gene. The sample consisted of PBMCs. The TCR comes from a man younger than 35 in good health and CMV-seronegative. CDR3 loop: CASSITPGWEAFF. CDR3 in DNA: TGTGCCAGCAGCATCACCCCCGGTTGGGAAGCTTTCTTT.